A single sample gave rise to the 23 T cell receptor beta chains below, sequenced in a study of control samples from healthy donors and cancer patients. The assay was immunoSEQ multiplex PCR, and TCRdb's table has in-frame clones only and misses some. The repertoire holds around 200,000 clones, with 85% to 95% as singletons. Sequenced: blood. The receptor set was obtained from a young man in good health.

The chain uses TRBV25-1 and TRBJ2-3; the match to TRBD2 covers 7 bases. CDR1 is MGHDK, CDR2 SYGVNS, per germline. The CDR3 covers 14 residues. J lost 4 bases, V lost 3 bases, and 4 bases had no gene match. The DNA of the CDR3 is TGTGCCAGCAGTGACACGGGGAGGGCAGATACGCAGTATTTT. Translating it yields CASSDTGRADTQYF.

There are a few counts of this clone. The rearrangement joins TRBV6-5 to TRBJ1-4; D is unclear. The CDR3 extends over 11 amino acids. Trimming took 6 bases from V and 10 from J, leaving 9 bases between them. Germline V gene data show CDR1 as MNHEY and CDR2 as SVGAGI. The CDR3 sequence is CASSGAAKLFF. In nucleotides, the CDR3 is TGTGCCAGCAGCGGAGCGGCAAAACTGTTTTTT.

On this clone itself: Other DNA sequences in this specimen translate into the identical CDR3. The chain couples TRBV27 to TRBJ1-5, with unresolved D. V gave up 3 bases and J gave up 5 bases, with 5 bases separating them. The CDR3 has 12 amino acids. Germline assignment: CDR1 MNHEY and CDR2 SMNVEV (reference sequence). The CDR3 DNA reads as TGTGCCAGCAGTTTCACCGATCAGCCCCAGCATTTT. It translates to CASSFTDQPQHF.

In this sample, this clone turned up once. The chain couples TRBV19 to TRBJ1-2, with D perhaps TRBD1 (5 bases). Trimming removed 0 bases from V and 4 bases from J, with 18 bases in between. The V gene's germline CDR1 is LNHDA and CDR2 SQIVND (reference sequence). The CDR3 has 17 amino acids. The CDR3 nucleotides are TGTGCCAGTAGTATAGATCCAAGGCAGGGCTTCATCTATGGCTACACCTTC. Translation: CASSIDPRQGFIYGYTF.

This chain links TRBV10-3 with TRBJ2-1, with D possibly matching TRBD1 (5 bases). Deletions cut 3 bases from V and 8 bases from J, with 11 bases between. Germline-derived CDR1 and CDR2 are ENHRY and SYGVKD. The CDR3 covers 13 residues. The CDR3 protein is CAISDRQGDEQFF. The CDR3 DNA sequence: TGTGCCATCAGTGACCGGCAGGGTGATGAGCAGTTCTTC.

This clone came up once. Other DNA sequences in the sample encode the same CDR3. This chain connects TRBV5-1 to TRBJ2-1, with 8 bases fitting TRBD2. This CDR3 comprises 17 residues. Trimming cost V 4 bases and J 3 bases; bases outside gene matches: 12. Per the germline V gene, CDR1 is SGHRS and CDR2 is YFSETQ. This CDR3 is CASSTERAGGLYNEQFF. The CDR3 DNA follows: TGCGCCAGCAGCACGGAACGGGCGGGGGGTCTCTACAATGAGCAGTTCTTC. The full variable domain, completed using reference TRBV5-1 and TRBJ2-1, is KAGVTQTPRYLIKTRGQQVTLSCSPISGHRSVSWYQQTPGQGLQFLFEYFSETQRNKGNFPGRFSGRQFSNSRSEMNVSTLELGDSALYLCASSTERAGGLYNEQFFGPGTRLTVL.

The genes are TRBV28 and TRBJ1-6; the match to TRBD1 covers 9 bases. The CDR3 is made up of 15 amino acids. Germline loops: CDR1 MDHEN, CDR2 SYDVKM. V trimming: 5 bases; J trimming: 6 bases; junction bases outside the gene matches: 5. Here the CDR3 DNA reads TGTGCCAGCAGTGCACCGGGACAGGGTAATTCACCCCTCCACTTT. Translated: CASSAPGQGNSPLHF.

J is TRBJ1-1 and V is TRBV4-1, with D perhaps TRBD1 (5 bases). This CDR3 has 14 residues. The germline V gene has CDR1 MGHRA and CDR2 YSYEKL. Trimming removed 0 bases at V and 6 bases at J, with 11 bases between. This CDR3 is CASSQETVFSEAFF. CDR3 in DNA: TGCGCCAGCAGCCAAGAGACAGTATTCTCTGAAGCTTTCTTT.

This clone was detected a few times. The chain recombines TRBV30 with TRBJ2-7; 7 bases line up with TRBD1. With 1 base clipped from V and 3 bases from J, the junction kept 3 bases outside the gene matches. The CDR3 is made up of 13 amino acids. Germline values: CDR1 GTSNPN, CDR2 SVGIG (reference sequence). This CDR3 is CAWSAHRGYEQYF. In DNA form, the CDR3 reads TGTGCCTGGAGTGCACACAGGGGCTACGAGCAGTACTTC.

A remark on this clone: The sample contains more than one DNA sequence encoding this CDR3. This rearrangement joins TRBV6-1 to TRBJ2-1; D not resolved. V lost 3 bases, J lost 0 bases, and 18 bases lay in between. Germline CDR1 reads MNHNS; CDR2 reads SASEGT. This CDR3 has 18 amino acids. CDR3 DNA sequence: TGTGCCAGCAGTGATTTAGTCACCAGGAAGAGCTCCTACAATGAGCAGTTCTTC. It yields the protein CASSDLVTRKSSYNEQFF.

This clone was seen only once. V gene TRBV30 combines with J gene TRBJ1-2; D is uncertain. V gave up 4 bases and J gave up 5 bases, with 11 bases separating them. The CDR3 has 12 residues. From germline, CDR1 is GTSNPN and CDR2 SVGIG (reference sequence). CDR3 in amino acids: CAWNRVPYGYTF. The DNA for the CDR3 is TGTGCCTGGAACCGGGTCCCTTATGGCTACACCTTC.

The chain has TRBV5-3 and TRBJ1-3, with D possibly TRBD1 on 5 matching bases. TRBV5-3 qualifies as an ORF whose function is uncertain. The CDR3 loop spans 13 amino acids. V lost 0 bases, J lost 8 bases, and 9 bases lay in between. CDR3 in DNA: TGTGCCAGAAGCTTGGGCCAGGGTCACACCATATATTTT. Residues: CARSLGQGHTIYF.

CDR3 region: CASSTTLSATNEKLFF. As DNA, the CDR3 is TGTGCCAGTAGTACGACCCTTTCCGCAACTAATGAAAAACTGTTTTTT. The chain couples TRBV19 to TRBJ1-4; D call uncertain. CDR1 LNHDA and CDR2 SQIVND come from the germline V gene (reference sequence). The V and J ends lost 4 bases and 0 bases respectively, with 12 bases between them. The CDR3 sequence is 16 residues long.

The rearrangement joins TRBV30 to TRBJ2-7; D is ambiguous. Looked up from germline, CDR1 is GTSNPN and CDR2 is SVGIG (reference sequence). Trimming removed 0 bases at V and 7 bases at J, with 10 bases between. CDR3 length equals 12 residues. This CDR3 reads CAWSVPVGEQYF. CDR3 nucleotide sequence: TGTGCCTGGAGTGTCCCCGTTGGGGAGCAGTACTTC.

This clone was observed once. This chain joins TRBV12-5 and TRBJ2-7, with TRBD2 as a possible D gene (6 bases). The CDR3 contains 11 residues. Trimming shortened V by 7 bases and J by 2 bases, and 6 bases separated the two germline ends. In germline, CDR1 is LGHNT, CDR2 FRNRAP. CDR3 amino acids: CASAGAYEQYF. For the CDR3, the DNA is TGTGCTAGTGCGGGGGCCTACGAGCAGTACTTC.

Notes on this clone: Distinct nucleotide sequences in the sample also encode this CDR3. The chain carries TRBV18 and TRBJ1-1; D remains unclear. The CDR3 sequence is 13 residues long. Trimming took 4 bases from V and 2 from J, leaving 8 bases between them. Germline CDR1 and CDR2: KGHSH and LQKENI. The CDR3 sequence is CASSLQGNTEAFF. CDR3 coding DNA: TGTGCCAGCTCACTCCAAGGAAACACTGAAGCTTTCTTT. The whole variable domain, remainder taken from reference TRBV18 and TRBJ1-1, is NAGVMQNPRHLVRRRGQEARLRCSPMKGHSHVYWYRQLPEEGLKFMVYLQKENIIDESGMPKERFSAEFPKEGPSILRIQQVVRGDSAAYFCASSLQGNTEAFFGQGTRLTVV.

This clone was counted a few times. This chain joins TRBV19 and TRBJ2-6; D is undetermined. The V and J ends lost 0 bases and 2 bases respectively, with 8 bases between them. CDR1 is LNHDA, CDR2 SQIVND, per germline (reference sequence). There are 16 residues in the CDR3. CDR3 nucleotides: TGTGCCAGTAGTATAGATCAGGTACCTGGGGCCAACGTCCTGACTTTC. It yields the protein CASSIDQVPGANVLTF.

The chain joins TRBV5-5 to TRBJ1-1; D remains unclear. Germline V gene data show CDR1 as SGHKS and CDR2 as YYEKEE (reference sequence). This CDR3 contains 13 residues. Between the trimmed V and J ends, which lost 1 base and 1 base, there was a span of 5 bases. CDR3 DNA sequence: TGTGCCAGCAGCTTGTATTCGAACACTGAAGCTTTCTTT. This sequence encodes CASSLYSNTEAFF.

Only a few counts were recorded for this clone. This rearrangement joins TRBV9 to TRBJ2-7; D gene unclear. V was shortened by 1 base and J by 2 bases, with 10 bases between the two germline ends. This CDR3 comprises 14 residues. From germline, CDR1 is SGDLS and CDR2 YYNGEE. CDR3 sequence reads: CASSVTPSAYEQYF. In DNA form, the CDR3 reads TGTGCCAGCAGCGTAACCCCGAGCGCCTACGAGCAGTACTTC.

Here the CDR3 reads CASSLKHRDVDYGYTF. DNA of the CDR3: TGTGCCAGTAGTTTAAAGCACCGGGACGTAGACTATGGCTACACCTTC. This chain links TRBV19 with TRBJ1-2; TRBD1 is a possible D gene (5 bases). Deletions cut 5 bases from V and 3 bases from J, with 19 bases between. The CDR3 is made up of 16 amino acids. CDR1 and CDR2 from the germline V gene are LNHDA and SQIVND (reference sequence).

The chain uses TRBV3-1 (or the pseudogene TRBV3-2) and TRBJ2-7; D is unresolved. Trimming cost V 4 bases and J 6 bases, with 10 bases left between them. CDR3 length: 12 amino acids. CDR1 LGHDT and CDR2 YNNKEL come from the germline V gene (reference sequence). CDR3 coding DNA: TGTGCCAGCAGCCTACGGCCGGGCGAGCAGTACTTC. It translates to CASSLRPGEQYF.

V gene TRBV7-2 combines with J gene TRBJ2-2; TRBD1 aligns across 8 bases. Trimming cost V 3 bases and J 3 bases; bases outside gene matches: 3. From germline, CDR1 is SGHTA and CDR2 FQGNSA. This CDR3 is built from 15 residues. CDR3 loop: CASSFTDRDTGELFF. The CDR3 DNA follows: TGTGCCAGCAGCTTCACGGACAGGGACACCGGGGAGCTGTTTTTT.

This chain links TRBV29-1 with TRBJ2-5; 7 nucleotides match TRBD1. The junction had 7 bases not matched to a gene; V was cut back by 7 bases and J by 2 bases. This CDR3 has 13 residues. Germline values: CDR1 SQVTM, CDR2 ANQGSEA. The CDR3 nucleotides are TGCAGCGCTAAGCCGGGACAGCAAGAGACCCAGTACTTC. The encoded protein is CSAKPGQQETQYF.